The T cell receptor beta chain under discussion was sequenced for a study of blood T cells in healthy people across ages. The germline gives CDR1 DFQATT, CDR2 SNEGSKA (reference sequence). The CDR3 has 13 amino acids. V lost 3 bases and J 6 bases, leaving 11 bases between the germline ends. Every sample had a minimum of 6 million PBMCs isolated. This clonotype has more than one count but fewer than ten. Then a second PCR, running about 6 to 11 cycles, was carried out with a sample-barcoded 5' primer and a J-beta primer mix. MiXCR, run by TCRdb on the 5' RACE reads, gives a single entry per CDR3 protein. This repertoire shows 850,000 to 1,000,000 distinct CDR3 sequences, 51% found once; its top ten account for 20% to 25%.

The receptor was isolated from a woman aged 60-75 years in good health. Sequenced: blood. This sequence joins TRBV20-1 and TRBJ1-4; weak D call: TRBD1 (5 bases). CDR3 sequence: CSASGGLDEKLFF. CDR3 bases: TGCAGTGCTAGTGGGGGTTTGGATGAAAAACTGTTTTTT.